This TCR beta chain was sequenced during a study of T cells in localized non-small cell lung cancer. Study outcomes and limitations: Appearances in adjacent lung were noted for a median approximately 61 of the top 100 tumor clones.

This CDR3 is built from 16 residues. CDR1 is SGHRS, CDR2 YFSETQ, per germline. Deletions cut 6 bases from V and 4 bases from J, with 22 bases between. Concerning this clone: Its antigen is not identified.

Method: immunoSEQ multiplex PCR; TCRdb's copy keeps in-frame clones and lacks some. The sample lists tens of thousands of clones, approximately 84% seen once, with around an eighth in the top ten. Specimen: peripheral blood, collected before any cancer treatment. The V gene is TRBV5-1, the J gene TRBJ2-5; D remains ambiguous. This clonotype originated in an older female donor with stage I lung adenocarcinoma. CDR3: CASTPDGSTGRETQYF. The CDR3 DNA reads as TGCGCCAGCACTCCCGACGGGTCTACTGGTAGAGAGACCCAGTACTTC.